One T cell receptor beta chain is described in this entry. Its specificity is unknown. The sample comes from a study of blood T cells in healthy people across ages. General study results and limits: More naive CD4+ cells and higher diversity were found in long-lived than in aged donors. Per million T cells, TCR beta diversity dropped roughly linearly as age increased.

The authors ran a second PCR of roughly 6 to 12 cycles using a sample-barcoded 5' primer and a J-beta primer mix. TCRdb independently ran MiXCR on the 5' RACE reads; one entry per CDR3 protein. The profile covers some 690,000 distinct CDR3 sequences, with 22% appearing a single time and around a fifth taken by the ten largest. Per-sample yields of isolated PBMCs were at least 6 million. Sequencing used blood. This clonotype was obtained from a man between 65 and 85 years old in good health.

DNA for the CDR3: TGTGCCAGCAGTCGCGGACTTAGCTCCTACAATGAGCAGTTCTTC. Its protein is CASSRGLSSYNEQFF. The genes are TRBV12-3 or TRBV12-4 and TRBJ2-1; D might be TRBD2 (5 bases). V was cut by 5 bases and J by 0 bases, with 11 bases left in between. The CDR3 extends over 15 amino acids.